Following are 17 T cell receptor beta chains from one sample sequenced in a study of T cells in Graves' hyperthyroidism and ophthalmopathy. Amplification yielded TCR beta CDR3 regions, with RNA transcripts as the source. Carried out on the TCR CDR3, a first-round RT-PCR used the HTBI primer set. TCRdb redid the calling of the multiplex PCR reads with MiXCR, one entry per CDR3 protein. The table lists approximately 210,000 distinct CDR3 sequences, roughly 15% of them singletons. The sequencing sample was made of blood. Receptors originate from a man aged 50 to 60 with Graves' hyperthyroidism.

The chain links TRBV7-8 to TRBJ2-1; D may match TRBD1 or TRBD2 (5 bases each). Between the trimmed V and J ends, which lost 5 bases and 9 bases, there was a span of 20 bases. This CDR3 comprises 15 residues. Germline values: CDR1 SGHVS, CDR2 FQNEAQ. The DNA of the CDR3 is TGTGCCAGCAGCCCAACCCGGGACCGTCGTCGTGAGCAGTTCTTC. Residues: CASSPTRDRRREQFF.

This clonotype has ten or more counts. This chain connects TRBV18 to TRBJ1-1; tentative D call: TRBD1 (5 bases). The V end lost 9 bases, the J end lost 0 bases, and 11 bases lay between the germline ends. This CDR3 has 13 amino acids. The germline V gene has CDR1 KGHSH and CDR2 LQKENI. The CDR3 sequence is CASNEGLNTEAFF. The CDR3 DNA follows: TGTGCCAGTAATGAGGGGTTGAACACTGAAGCTTTCTTT.

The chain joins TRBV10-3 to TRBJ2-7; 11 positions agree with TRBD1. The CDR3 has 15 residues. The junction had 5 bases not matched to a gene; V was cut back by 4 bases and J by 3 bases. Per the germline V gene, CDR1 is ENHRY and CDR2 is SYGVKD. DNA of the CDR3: TGTGCCATCAGTGGGACCGGGACAGGGGGCTACGAGCAGTACTTC. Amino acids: CAISGTGTGGYEQYF.

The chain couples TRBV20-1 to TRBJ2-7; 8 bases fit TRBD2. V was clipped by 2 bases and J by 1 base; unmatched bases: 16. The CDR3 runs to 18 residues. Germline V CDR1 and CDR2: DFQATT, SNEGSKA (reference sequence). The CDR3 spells CSARRPRTWASGSYEQYF. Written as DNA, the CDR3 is TGCAGTGCTAGACGCCCCCGAACATGGGCTAGCGGGTCCTACGAGCAGTACTTC.

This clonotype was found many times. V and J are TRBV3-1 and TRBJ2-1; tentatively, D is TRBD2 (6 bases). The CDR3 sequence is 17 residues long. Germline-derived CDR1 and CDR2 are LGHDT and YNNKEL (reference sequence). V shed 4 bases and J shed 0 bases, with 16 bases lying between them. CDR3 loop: CASSLRGSGGSYNEQFF. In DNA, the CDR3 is TGTGCCAGCAGCCTCAGAGGTAGCGGAGGCTCCTACAATGAGCAGTTCTTC.

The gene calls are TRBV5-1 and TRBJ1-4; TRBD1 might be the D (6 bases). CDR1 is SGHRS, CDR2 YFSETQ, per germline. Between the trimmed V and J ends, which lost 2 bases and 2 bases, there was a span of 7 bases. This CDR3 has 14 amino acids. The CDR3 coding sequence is TGCGCCAGCAGCTTACAGGGTACTAATGAAAAACTGTTTTTT. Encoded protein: CASSLQGTNEKLFF.

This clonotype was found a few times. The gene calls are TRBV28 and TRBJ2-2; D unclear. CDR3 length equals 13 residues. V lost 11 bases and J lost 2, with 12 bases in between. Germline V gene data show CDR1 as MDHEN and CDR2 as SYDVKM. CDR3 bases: TGTGCCGGCCGACACCCCAACACCGGGGAGCTGTTTTTT. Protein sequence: CAGRHPNTGELFF.

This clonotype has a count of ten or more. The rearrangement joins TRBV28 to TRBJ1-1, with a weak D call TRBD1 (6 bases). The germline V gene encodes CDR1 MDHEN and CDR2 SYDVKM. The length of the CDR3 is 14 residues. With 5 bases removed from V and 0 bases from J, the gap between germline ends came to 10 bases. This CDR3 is CASSPDRMNTEAFF. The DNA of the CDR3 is TGTGCCAGCAGTCCCGACAGGATGAACACTGAAGCTTTCTTT.

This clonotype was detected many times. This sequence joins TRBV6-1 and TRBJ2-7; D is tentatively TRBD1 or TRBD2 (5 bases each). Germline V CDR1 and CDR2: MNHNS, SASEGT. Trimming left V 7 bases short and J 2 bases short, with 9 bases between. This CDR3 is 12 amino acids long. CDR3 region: CASMSGPYEQYF. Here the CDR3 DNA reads TGTGCCAGCATGTCGGGGCCCTACGAGCAGTACTTC.

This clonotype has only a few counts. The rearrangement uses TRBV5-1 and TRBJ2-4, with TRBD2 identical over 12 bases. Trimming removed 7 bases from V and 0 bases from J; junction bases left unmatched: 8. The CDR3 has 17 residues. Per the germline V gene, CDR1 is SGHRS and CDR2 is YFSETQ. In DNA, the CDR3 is TGCGCCAGCTCGGCACTAGCGGGAGGCAGAGCCAAAAACATTCAGTACTTC. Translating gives CASSALAGGRAKNIQYF.

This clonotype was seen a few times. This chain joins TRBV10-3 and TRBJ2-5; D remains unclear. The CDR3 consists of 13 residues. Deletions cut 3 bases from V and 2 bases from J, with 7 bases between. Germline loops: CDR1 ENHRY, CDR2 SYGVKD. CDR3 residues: CAISDGQQETQYF. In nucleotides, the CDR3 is TGTGCCATCAGTGATGGGCAGCAAGAGACCCAGTACTTC.

CDR3 nucleotide sequence: TGTGCCAGCAGACCCGGGACAGGGGATGAAAAACTGTTTTTT. Its translation: CASRPGTGDEKLFF. The chain links TRBV6-1 to TRBJ1-4; 10 bases are shared with TRBD1. V shed 6 bases, J shed 6 bases, and the junction held 4 bases outside the gene matches. The CDR3 is 14 amino acids. Germline CDR1 MNHNS, CDR2 SASEGT.

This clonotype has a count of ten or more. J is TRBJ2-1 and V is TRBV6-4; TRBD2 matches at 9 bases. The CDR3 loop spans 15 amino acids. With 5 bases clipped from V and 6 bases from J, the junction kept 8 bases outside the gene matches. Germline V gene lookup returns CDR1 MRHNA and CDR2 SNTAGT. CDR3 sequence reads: CASSQLAGAGNEQFF. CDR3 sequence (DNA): TGTGCCAGCAGTCAATTAGCGGGAGCGGGCAATGAGCAGTTCTTC.

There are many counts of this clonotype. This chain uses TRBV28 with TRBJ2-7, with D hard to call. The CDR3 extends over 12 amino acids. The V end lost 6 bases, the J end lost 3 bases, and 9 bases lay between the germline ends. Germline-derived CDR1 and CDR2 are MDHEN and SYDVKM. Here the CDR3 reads CASSRWGYEQYF. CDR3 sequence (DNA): TGTGCCAGCAGCCGCTGGGGCTACGAGCAGTACTTC.

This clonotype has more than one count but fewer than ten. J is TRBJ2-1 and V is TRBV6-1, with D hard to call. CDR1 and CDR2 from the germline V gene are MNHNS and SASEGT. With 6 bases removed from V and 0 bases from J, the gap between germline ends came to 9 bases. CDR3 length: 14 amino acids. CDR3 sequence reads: CASRPGYSYNEQFF. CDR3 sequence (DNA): TGTGCCAGCAGACCCGGATACTCCTACAATGAGCAGTTCTTC.

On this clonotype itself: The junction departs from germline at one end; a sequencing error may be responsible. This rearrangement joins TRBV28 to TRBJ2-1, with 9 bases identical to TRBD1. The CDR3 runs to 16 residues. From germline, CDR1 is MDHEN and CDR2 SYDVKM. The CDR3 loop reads CASSDSRTGAYNEQFF. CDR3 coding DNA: TGTGCCAGCAGTGATTCACGGACAGGGGCCTATAATGAGCAGTTCTTC.

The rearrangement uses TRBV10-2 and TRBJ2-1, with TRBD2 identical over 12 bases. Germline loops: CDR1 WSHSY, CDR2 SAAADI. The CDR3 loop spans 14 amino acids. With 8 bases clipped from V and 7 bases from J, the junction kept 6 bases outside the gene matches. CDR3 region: CASRGLAGTNEQFF. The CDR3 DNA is TGCGCCAGCCGCGGACTAGCGGGGACTAATGAGCAGTTCTTC.